This entry describes one T cell receptor beta chain. Its antigen specificity is not known. No base-level quality is on record; no much larger clone is a single base apart. This entry belongs to a study of cytomegalovirus exposure and HLA in healthy donors listed by TCRdb under 2017. Looking at the study overall: An earlier analysis of approximately 640 of the donors reported about 250 Gb of sequence data and 100 million to 130 million unique TCR beta sequences from some 180 million T cells. Donor age, sex, ethnicity and CMV serostatus were compiled together with the repertoire data. About 280 gigabases of sequencing data and 75 million to 85 million unique TCR sequences made up an early release that covered approximately 650 HLA-typed donors. All discovery cohort repertoires had been generated using a single sequencing platform. Typing coverage differed by locus: A, B, C, DRB1 and DQB1 were typed in about 629-640 donors, DQA1 in about 500, DPA1 in some 600, and DPB1 in 400 to 480. Among approximately 370 genotyped donors of the cohort, an average of around 240,000 unique TCR beta nucleotide sequences was sequenced per donor, of which 15% to 20% were non-productive. Of the 350 to 450 genotyped donors, less than 90% were placed in the genetic ancestry cluster associated with self-reported Caucasian donors. About five DR-DQ haplotypes were handled as single units for association and clustering, since linkage in the cohort was strong. The study profiled the T cell repertoires of 500 to 800 subjects by immunosequencing and related them to cytomegalovirus serostatus. To predict cytomegalovirus infection status, the study combined high-throughput TCR immunosequencing, statistical association of individual TCRs with disease status, and machine learning. In an earlier analysis of 500 to 650 of the donors, high-throughput TCR beta sequencing was used to judge whether each TCR beta V gene segment behaved as functional or pseudogenic. HLA typing covered class I and class II loci at four-digit resolution. A later genetic analysis took genome-wide SNP genotypes for about 65% of the 666 donors and used that subset as a discovery cohort. A later analysis re-analyzed previously published TCR beta repertoires from several hundred donors and added high-resolution HLA genotyping to study TCR occurrence patterns. The study aimed to test whether cataloging public T cell receptors could reveal signatures of past pathogen exposure. A separate validation cohort of approximately 120 different subjects was used in addition to the approximately 610-subject first cohort. Rather than drawing on any new phenotypic data, the later analysis identified candidate immune exposures from TCR beta sequences and the way those sequences occurred across donors. Overall results and qualifications from the work: The earlier analysis of approximately 560 of the donors excluded approximately 15 rarely observed V segments, including chromosome 9 orphons, because counts were too low. In an earlier analysis of 587 of the donors, most TCR beta V segments were observed in productive rearrangements about 87% or about 30% of the time, broadly matching IMGT annotations. A further reported finding was that TCR beta sequences accurately predicted the HLA-A and HLA-B alleles for most subjects in the first cohort. Several of the top co-occurrence clusters appeared to be linked to parvovirus B19, influenza, CMV and Epstein-Barr virus, according to a later analysis. Because HLA typing was missing for some donors at each locus, association tests included only the typed subset. Sequencing depth was assumed to be roughly uniform across donors in the presence/absence analyses, though that assumption may not hold. In a later analysis, the rate of TCR association differed among HLA loci, with DRB1 alleles having the most associated TCRs and HLA-C alleles having the fewest. The study listed 170 or so TCR beta chains as associated with cytomegalovirus. This cohort had only TCR beta chains sequenced, and the lack of alpha or paired-chain data limited which features could be detected. A later genetic analysis associated a missense DCLRE1C variant with V-gene and J-gene trimming of TCR beta chains, and an independent cohort replicated the association. The authors suggested that the approach could potentially be extended to other disease states and immunological phenotypes. While some public TCRs were present in many individuals, most TCR sequences turned up only very rarely across donors. Because the 87-base-pair reads could not distinguish some IMGT-functional V segments, including TRBV6-2 and TRBV6-3, those segments were excluded. In vitro tests confirmed that three of the cytomegalovirus-associated TCR beta chains recognize cytomegalovirus antigens. According to a later genetic analysis, donors in an Asian-associated ancestry cluster had fewer N-insertions in productive TCRs than the approximately 630-donor mean. When HLA alleles, especially DR and DQ, strongly co-occurred, attributing TCR associations to individual alleles was difficult. The classifier was reported to diagnose cytomegalovirus status with high specificity and sensitivity in both the original cohort and the validation cohort. Compared with equally common non-associated chains, HLA-associated TCR beta chains in a later analysis were more clonally expanded and had lower generation probabilities. Linkage disequilibrium might explain the correlated functional status among segregating V segments, but an unknown experimental factor could not be ruled out. According to a later analysis, most CMV-associated TCR beta chains appeared to be HLA-restricted, and the HLA associations seemed to be driven largely by CMV exposure. For the cohort, immune exposure information was limited to CMV serostatus. A later analysis associated 15,000 to 20,000 TCR beta sequences with specific HLA alleles at a false discovery rate of 0.05. A cluster of highly shared sequence variants was judged likely to be a technical artifact of the sequencing pipeline.

V drops 3 bases and J drops 4 bases, leaving 10 bases in between. The CDR3 spans 14 residues, from the cysteine through the phenylalanine. Only the CDR3 region is kept as DNA, spanning 42 bases read in frame from base 1. The germline V gene supplies CDR1 SGHDN and CDR2 FVKESK. The receptor library was made with the immunoSEQ multiplex PCR assay. A mixture of 60 forward primers for TCR Vbeta segments and 13 reverse primers for TCR Jbeta segments was used in the multiplex PCR. The CDR3 region of rearranged TCR beta genes was amplified from genomic DNA by a multiplex PCR assay. Amplified TCR beta libraries were sequenced as 87-base-pair reads on the Illumina HiSeq System. The original pipeline was this. Across the 600 to 700 repertoires, a later analysis counted approximately 83 million unique TCR beta chains, 8.5 million to 12 million of which were shared by at least two donors. A nearest-neighbor algorithm error-corrected the raw reads and collapsed the reads into unique sequences, merging closely related sequences to remove PCR and sequencing errors. V, D and J gene segments were assigned by aligning CDR3 sequences to IMGT reference sequences. Each retained sequence needed at least a six-nucleotide match to both a V gene segment and a J gene segment. A rearrangement counted as productive if the CDR3 had no stop codons and remained in frame with V and J, and every other rearrangement counted as non-productive. Following IMGT convention, CDR3 was defined as the stretch from the second conserved V-encoded cysteine up to the conserved J-encoded phenylalanine. In an earlier analysis of more than 550 of the donors, sequences lacking an unambiguous match to a single V gene segment were excluded. In an earlier analysis of a few hundred of the donors, V segments were called functional above 56.7% productive rearrangements and were called segregating when the between-donor standard deviation exceeded 5%. A statistical classification framework was built to diagnose cytomegalovirus status from the catalog of TCR beta chain sequences. In a later analysis, V and J genes were assigned by comparing TCR nucleotide sequences against IMGT/GENE-DB human TR gene sequences. A later analysis assigned CDR3 sequences and most-parsimonious VDJ recombination scenarios with the TCRdist pipeline. In a later analysis, every TCR beta chain was defined by the combination of its CDR3 amino acid sequence and its V-gene family, and reads without a unique V-gene family were dropped. To address suspected cross-contamination and a sequencing artifact, a later analysis removed some 620 highly shared, low-generation-probability nucleotide sequences. For each public chain, a later analysis derived a clonal expansion index from normalized ranks of inferred template counts within each repertoire. Generation probabilities in a later analysis came from a VDJ recombination model fitted to out-of-frame rearrangements, and those results were checked against IGoR. A later analysis scored TCR-TCR, TCR-HLA and TCR-CMV co-occurrence with hypergeometric tests, applying a repertoire-size bias correction to TCR pairs. In a later analysis, false discovery rates were estimated by permuting HLA or CMV assignments 20 times. In a later analysis, co-occurring TCRs were grouped using DBSCAN, and TCRdist sequence similarity was added for clustering within HLA-allele-positive subsets. For co-occurrence clustering, repertoires with fewer than 30,000 or more than 120,000 public chains were excluded, along with five repertoires with anomalous nucleotide sharing. TCRdb holds this immuneACCESS table with in-frame rearrangements only. Some clones are missing; in checked studies, unresolved V genes explain under half, and the rest has no known cause. V and J calls and clone size follow that table, whereas D and trimming were derived from the DNA. Counted in this sample were roughly 130,000 clones; roughly 74% of them appeared once. 5.8% of the sample comes from the top ten.

The cohort comprised around 690 healthy bone marrow donors. At the time of sampling, all cohort members were nominally healthy, though unrecorded immune exposures were likely present. The donor was CMV seropositive and was included in the group of some 290 seropositive cohort members. Each donor provided a peripheral blood sample, and peripheral blood mononuclear cells were used for TCR beta sequencing. The Qiagen DNeasy Blood Extraction Kit was used to extract genomic DNA from the blood cell samples. The specimen sequenced was PBMCs. The chain is encoded by TRBV14 joined to TRBJ1-3, with the D gene not confidently named. The sequence came from a woman in her forties or fifties in good health and CMV-seropositive. The CDR3 protein is CASSQRLYGNTIYF. The nucleotide sequence is given as TGTGCCAGCAGCCAGAGGCTTTACGGAAACACCATATATTTT.